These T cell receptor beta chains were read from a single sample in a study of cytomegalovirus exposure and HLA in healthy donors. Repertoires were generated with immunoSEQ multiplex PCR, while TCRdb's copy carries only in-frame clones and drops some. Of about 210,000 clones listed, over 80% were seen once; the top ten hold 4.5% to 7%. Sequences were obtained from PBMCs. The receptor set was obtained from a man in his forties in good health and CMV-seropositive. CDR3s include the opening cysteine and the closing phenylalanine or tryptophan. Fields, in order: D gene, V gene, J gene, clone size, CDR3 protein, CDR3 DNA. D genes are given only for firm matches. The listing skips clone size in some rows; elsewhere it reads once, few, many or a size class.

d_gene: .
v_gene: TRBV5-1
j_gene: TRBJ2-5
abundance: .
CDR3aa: CASSPNTGLETQYF
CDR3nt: TGCGCCAGCAGCCCAAACACAGGGTTAGAGACCCAGTACTTC

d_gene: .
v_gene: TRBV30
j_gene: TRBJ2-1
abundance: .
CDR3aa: CAWSGLNNEQFF
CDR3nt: TGTGCCTGGAGTGGACTCAACAATGAGCAGTTCTTC

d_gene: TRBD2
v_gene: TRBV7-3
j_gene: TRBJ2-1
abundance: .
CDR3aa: CASRASGGPWNEQFF
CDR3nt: TGTGCCAGCAGGGCTAGCGGAGGCCCTTGGAATGAGCAGTTCTTC

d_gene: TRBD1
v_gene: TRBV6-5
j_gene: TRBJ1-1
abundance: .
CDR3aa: CASSYSDRENTEAFF
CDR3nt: TGTGCCAGCAGTTACTCTGACAGGGAGAACACTGAAGCTTTCTTT

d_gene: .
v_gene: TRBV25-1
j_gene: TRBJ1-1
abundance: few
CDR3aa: CASSPDWRNTEAFF
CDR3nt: TGTGCCAGCAGTCCAGATTGGAGGAACACTGAAGCTTTCTTT

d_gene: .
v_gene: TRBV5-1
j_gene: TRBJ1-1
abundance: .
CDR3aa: CASSLGGLIWTEAFF
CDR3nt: TGCGCCAGCAGCTTGGGCGGGTTGATCTGGACTGAAGCTTTCTTT

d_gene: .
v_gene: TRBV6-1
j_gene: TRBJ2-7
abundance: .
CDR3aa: CASSEALTSYYEQYF
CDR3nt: TGTGCCAGCAGTGAAGCCTTGACTAGTTACTACGAGCAGTACTTC

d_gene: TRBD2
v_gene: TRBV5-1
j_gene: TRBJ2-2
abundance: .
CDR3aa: CASSQREVGTGELFF
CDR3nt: TGCGCCAGCAGCCAGCGGGAGGTGGGCACCGGGGAGCTGTTTTTT

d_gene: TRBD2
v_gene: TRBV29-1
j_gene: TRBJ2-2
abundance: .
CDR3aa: CSVGGLAPTGELFF
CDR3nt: TGCAGCGTGGGGGGACTAGCGCCCACCGGGGAGCTGTTTTTT

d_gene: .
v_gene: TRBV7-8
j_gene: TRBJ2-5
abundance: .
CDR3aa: CASSLAGGQETQYF
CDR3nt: TGTGCCAGCAGCTTAGCCGGGGGGCAGGAGACCCAGTACTTC

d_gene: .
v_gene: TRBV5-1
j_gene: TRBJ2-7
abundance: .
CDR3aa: CASSLGRGEQYF
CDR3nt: TGCGCCAGCAGCTTGGGGCGCGGCGAGCAGTACTTC

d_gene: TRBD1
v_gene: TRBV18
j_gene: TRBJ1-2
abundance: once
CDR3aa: CASSRDSYGYTF
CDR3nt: TGTGCCAGCTCACGGGACAGCTATGGCTACACCTTC

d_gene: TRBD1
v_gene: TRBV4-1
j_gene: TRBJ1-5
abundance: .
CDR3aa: CASSQSPDRGWGQPQHF
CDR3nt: TGCGCCAGCAGCCAAAGCCCCGACAGGGGTTGGGGTCAGCCCCAGCATTTT

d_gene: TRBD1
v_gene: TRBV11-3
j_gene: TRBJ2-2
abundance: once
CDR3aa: CASSGKQGALMAGELFF
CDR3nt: TGTGCCAGCAGCGGAAAACAGGGGGCGCTTATGGCCGGGGAGCTGTTTTTT

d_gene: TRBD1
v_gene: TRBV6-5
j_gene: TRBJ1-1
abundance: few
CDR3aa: CASRGQLNTEAFF
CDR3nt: TGTGCCAGCAGGGGACAGTTGAACACTGAAGCTTTCTTT

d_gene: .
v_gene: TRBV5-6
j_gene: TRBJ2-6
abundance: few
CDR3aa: CASSLDPDSLSGANVLTF
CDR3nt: TGTGCCAGCAGCTTGGACCCGGACAGCCTCTCTGGGGCCAACGTCCTGACTTTC

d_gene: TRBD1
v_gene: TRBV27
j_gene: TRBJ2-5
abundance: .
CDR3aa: CASSPQRDRRTQYF
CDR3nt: TGTGCCAGCAGTCCCCAACGGGACAGGCGGACCCAGTACTTC

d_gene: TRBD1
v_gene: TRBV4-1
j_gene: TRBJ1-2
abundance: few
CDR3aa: CASRPGGGYGYTF
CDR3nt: TGCGCCAGCCGACCAGGGGGAGGCTATGGCTACACCTTC

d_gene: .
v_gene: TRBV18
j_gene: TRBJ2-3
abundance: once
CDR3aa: CASSPSQGDTQYF
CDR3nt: TGTGCCAGCTCACCCTCACAGGGAGATACGCAGTATTTT